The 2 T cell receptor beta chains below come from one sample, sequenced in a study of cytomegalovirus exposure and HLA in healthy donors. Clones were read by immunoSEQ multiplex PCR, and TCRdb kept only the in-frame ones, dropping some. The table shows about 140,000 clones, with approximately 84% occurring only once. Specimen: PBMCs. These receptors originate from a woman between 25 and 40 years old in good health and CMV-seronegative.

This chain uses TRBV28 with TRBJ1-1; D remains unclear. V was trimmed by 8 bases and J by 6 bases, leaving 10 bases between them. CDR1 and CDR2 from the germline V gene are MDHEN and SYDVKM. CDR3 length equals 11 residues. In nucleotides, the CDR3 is TGTGCCAGCTGGAGAACCGCTGAAGCTTTCTTT. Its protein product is CASWRTAEAFF. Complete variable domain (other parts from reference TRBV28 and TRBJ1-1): DVKVTQSSRYLVKRTGEKVFLECVQDMDHENMFWYRQDPGLGLRLIYFSYDVKMKEKGDIPEGYSVSREKKERFSLILESASTNQTSMYLCASWRTAEAFFGQGTRLTVV.

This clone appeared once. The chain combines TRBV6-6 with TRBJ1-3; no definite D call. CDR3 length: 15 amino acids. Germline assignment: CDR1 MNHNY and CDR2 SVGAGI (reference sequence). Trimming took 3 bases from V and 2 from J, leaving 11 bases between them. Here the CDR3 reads CASSYEGRTGNTIYF. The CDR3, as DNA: TGTGCCAGCAGTTATGAGGGCCGAACTGGAAACACCATATATTTT.